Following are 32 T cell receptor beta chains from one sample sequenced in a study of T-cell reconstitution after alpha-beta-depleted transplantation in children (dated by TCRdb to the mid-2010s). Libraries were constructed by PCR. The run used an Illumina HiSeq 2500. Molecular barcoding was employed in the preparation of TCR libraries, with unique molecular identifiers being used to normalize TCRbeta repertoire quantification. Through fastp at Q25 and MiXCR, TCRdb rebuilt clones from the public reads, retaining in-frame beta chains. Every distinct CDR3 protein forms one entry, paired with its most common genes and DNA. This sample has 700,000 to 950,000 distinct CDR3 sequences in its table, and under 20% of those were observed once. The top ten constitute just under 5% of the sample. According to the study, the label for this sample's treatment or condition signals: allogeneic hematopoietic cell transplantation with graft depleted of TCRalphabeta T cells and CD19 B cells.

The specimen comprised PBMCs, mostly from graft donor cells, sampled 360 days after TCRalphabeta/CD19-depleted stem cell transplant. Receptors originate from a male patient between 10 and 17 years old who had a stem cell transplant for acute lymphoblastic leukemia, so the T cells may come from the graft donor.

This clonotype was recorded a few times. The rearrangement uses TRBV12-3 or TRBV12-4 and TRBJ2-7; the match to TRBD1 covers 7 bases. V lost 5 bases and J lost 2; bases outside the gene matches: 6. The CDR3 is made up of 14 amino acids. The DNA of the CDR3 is TGTGCCAGCAGTCCCCAGACAGGGACCTACGAGCAGTACTTC. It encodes CASSPQTGTYEQYF.

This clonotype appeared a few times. The CDR3, as DNA: TGTGCTAGTGCCCAGGGGACAGGGCCCTACGAGCAGTACTTC. Amino acid sequence: CASAQGTGPYEQYF. This chain joins TRBV12-5 and TRBJ2-7, with 9 bases lining up with TRBD1. With 7 bases clipped from V and 2 bases from J, the junction kept 6 bases outside the gene matches. This CDR3 spans 14 amino acids. The germline V gene encodes CDR1 LGHNT and CDR2 FRNRAP. The full variable domain, completed using reference TRBV12-5 and TRBJ2-7, is DARVTQTPRHKVTEMGQEVTMRCQPILGHNTVFWYRQTMMQGLELLAYFRNRAPLDDSGMPKDRFSAEMPDATLATLKIQPSEPRDSAVYFCASAQGTGPYEQYFGPGTRLTVT.

The CDR3 bases are TGTGCCAGCCGAGGCCAAGCATCCTACGAGCAGTACTTC. Translating gives CASRGQASYEQYF. The chain is built from TRBV11-2 and TRBJ2-7, with D unclear. With 8 bases removed from V and 1 base from J, the gap between germline ends came to 12 bases. This CDR3 contains 13 residues. Germline-derived CDR1 and CDR2 are SGHAT and FQNNGV.

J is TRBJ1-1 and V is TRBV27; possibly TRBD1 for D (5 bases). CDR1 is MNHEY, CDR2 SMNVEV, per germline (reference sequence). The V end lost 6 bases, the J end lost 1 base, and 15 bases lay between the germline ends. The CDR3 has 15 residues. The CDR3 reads CASSPEEGPNTEAFF. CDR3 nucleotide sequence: TGTGCCAGCAGCCCTGAAGAGGGACCGAACACTGAAGCTTTCTTT.

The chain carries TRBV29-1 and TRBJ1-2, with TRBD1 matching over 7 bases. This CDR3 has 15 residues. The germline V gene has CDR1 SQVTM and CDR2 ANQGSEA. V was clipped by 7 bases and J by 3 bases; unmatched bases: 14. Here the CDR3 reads CSAPDRLGVDYGYTF. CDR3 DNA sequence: TGCAGCGCTCCGGACAGGCTCGGGGTTGACTATGGCTACACCTTC.

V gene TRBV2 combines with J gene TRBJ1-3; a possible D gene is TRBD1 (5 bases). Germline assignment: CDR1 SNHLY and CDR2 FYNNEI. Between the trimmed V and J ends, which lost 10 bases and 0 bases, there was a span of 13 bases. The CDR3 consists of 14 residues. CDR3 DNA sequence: TGTGCCATCAGACAGTGGGTCTCTGGAAACACCATATATTTT. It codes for CAIRQWVSGNTIYF. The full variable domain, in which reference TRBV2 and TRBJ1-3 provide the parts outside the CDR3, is EPEVTQTPSHQVTQMGQEVILRCVPISNHLYFYWYRQILGQKVEFLVSFYNNEISEKSEIFDDQFSVERPDGSNFTLKIRSTKLEDSAMYFCAIRQWVSGNTIYFGEGSWLTVV.

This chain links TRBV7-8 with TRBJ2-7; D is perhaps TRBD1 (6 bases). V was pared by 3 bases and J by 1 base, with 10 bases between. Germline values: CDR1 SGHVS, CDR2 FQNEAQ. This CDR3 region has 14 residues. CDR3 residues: CASSFNRASYEQYF. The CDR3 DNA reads TGTGCCAGCAGCTTTAACAGGGCGTCCTACGAGCAGTACTTC.

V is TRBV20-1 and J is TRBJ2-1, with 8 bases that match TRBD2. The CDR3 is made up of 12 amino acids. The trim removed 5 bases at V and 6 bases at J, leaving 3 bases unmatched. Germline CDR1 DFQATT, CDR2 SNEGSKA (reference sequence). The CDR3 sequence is CSAAGTSNEQFF. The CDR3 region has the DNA TGCAGTGCTGCCGGGACTAGCAATGAGCAGTTCTTC.

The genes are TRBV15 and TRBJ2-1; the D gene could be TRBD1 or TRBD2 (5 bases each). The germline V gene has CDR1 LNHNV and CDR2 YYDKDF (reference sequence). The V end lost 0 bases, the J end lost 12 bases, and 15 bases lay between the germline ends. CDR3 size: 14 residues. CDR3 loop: CATSRDTGAMGQFF. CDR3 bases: TGTGCCACCAGCAGAGACACCGGGGCCATGGGGCAGTTCTTC.

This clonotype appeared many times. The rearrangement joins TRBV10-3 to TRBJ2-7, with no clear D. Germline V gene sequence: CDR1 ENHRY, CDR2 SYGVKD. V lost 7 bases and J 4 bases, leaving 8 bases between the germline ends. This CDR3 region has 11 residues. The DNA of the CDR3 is TGTGCCATCACGGCCCTTTACGAGCAGTACTTC. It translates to CAITALYEQYF.

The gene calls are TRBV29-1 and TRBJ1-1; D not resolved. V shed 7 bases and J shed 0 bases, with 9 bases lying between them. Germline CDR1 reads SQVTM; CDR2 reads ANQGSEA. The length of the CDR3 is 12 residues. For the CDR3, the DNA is TGCAGCGGGTACTTAATGAACACTGAAGCTTTCTTT. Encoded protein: CSGYLMNTEAFF.

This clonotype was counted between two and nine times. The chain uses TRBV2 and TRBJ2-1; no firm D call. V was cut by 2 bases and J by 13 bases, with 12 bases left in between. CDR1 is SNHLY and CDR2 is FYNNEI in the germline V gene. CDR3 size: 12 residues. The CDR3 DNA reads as TGTGCCAGCAGTGAATATTATCTCCTTCAGTTCTTC. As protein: CASSEYYLLQFF.

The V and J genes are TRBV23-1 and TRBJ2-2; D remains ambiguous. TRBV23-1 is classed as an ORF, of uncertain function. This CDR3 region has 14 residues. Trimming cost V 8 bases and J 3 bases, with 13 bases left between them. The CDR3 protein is CASAPDRDTGELFF. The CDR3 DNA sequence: TGCGCCAGCGCCCCGGACCGCGACACCGGGGAGCTGTTTTTT.

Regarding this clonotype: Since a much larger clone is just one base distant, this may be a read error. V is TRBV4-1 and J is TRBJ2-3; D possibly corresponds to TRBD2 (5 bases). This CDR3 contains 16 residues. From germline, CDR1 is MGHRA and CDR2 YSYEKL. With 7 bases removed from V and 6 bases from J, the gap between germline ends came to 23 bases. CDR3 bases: TGCGCCAGCACCCAGCGGTCCACTACCGCAGGCGATACGCAGTATTTT. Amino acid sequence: CASTQRSTTAGDTQYF.

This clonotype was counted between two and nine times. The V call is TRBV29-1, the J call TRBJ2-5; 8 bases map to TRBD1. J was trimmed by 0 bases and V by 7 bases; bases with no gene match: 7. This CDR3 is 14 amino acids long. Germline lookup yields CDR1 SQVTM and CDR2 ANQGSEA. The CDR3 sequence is CSAEDREYQETQYF. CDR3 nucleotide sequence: TGCAGCGCGGAGGACAGGGAGTACCAAGAGACCCAGTACTTC.

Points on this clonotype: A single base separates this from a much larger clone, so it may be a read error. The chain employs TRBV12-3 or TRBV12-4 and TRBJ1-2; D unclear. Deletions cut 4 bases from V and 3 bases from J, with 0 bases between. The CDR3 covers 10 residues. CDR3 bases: TGTGCCAGCAGTTACTATGGCTACACCTTC. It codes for CASSYYGYTF.

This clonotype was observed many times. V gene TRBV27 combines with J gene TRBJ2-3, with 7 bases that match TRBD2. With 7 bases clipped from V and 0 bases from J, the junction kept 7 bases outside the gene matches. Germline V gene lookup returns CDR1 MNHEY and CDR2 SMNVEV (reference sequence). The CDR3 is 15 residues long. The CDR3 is CASTRAGPSTDTQYF. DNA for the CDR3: TGTGCCAGCACGAGAGCGGGACCTAGCACAGATACGCAGTATTTT.

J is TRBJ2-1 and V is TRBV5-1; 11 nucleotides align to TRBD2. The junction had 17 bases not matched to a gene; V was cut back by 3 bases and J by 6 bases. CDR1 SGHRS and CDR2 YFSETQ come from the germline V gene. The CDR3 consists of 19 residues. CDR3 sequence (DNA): TGCGCCAGCAGCTCCCCAAATTGGGTAGCGGGAGGGCCAGGCAATGAGCAGTTCTTC. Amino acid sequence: CASSSPNWVAGGPGNEQFF. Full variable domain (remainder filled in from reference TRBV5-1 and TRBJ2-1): KAGVTQTPRYLIKTRGQQVTLSCSPISGHRSVSWYQQTPGQGLQFLFEYFSETQRNKGNFPGRFSGRQFSNSRSEMNVSTLELGDSALYLCASSSPNWVAGGPGNEQFFGPGTRLTVL.

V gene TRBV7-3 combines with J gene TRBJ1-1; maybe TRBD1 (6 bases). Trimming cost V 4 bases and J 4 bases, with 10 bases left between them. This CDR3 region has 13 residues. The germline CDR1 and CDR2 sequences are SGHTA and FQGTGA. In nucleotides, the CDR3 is TGTGCCAGCAGCTCGGACAGAACCACTGAAGCTTTCTTT. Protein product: CASSSDRTTEAFF. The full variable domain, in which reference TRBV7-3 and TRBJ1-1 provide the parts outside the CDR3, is GAGVSQTPSNKVTEKGKYVELRCDPISGHTALYWYRQSLGQGPEFLIYFQGTGAADDSGLPNDRFFAVRPEGSVSTLKIQRTERGDSAVYLCASSSDRTTEAFFGQGTRLTVV.

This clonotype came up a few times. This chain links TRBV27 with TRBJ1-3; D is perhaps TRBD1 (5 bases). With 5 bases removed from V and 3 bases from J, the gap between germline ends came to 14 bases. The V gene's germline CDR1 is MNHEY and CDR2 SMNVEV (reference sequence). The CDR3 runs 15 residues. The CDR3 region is CASSPVRQGGNTIYF. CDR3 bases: TGTGCCAGCAGTCCCGTCCGGCAGGGTGGAAACACCATATATTTT.

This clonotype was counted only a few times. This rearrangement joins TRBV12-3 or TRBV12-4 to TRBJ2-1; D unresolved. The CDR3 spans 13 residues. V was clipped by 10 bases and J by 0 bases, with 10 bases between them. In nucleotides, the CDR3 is TGTGCCACCCTGGCCGCCTCCTACAATGAGCAGTTCTTC. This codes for CATLAASYNEQFF.

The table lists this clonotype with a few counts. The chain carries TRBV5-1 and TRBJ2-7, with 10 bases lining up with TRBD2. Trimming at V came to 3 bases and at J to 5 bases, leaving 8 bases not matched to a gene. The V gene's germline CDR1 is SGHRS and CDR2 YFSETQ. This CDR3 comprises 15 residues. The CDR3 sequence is CASSYRTSGVDEQYF. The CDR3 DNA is TGCGCCAGCAGCTACAGGACTAGCGGCGTGGACGAGCAGTACTTC.

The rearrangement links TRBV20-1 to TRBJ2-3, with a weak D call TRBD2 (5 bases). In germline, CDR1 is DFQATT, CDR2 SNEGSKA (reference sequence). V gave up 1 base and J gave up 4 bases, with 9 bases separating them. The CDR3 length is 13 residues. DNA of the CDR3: TGCAGTGCTAGAGCGGGAAAGGCAGATACGCAGTATTTT. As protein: CSARAGKADTQYF.

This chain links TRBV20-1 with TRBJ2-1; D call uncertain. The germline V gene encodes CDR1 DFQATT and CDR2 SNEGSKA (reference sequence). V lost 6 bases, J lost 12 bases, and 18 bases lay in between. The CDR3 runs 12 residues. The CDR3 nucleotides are TGCAGTGCGCCCACAGCGCTCCTAGGGCAGTTCTTC. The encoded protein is CSAPTALLGQFF.

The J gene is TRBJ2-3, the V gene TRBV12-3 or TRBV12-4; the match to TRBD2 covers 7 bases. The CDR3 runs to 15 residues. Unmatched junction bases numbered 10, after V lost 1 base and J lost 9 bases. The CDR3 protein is CASSLGSSGSRTQYF. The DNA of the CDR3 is TGTGCCAGCAGTTTAGGGTCTAGCGGAAGTCGGACGCAGTATTTT.

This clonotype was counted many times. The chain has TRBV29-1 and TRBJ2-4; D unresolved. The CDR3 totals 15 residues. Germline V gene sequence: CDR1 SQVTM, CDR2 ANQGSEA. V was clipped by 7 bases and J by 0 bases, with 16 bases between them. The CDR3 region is CSAERVYLAKNIQYF. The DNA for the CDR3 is TGCAGCGCCGAACGAGTTTATCTAGCCAAAAACATTCAGTACTTC. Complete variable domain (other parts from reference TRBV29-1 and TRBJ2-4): SAVISQKPSRDICQRGTSLTIQCQVDSQVTMMFWYRQQPGQSLTLIATANQGSEATYESGFVIDKFPISRPNLTFSTLTVSNMSPEDSSIYLCSAERVYLAKNIQYFGAGTRLSVL.

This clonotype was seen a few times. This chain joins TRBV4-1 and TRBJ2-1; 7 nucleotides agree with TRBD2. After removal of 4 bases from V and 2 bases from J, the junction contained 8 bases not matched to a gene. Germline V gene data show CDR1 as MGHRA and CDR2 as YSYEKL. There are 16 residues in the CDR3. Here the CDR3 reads CASSRSSGAAYNEQFF. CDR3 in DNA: TGCGCCAGCAGCCGGTCTAGCGGAGCAGCCTACAATGAGCAGTTCTTC.

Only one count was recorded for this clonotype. DNA of the CDR3: TGTGCCAGCAGCCCGGACTTCATAGTGGAGACCCAGTACTTC. This sequence encodes CASSPDFIVETQYF. The V and J genes are TRBV7-2 and TRBJ2-5; the D gene is possibly TRBD2 (5 bases). Germline CDR1 reads SGHTA; CDR2 reads FQGNSA. The CDR3 sequence is 14 residues long. V shed 5 bases and J shed 5 bases, with 15 bases lying between them.

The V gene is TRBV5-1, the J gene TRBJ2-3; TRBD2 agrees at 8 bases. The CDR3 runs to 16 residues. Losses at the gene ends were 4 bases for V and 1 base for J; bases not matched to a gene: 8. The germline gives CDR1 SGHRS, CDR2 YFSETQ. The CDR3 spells CASSLTSGPRTDTQYF. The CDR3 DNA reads TGCGCCAGCAGCCTCACTAGCGGACCTCGCACAGATACGCAGTATTTT.

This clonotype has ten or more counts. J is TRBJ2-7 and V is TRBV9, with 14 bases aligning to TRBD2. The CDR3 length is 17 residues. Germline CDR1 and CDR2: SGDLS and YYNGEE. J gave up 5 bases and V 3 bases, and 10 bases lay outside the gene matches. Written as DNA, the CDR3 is TGTGCCAGCAGCGGGACTAGCGGGAGGCCCCTTAAGGACGAGCAGTACTTC. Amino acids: CASSGTSGRPLKDEQYF.

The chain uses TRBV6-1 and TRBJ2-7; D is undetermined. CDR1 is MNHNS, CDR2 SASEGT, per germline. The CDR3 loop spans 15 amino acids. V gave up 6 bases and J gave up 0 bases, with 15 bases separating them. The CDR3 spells CASRSVGSFSYEQYF. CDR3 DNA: TGTGCCAGCAGGTCCGTGGGAAGCTTCTCCTACGAGCAGTACTTC.

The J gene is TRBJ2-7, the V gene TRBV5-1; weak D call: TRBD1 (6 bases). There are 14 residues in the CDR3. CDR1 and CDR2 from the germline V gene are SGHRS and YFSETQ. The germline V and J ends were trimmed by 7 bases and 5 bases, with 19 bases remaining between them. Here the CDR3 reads CASREGNRVHEQYF. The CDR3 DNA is TGCGCCAGCCGGGAAGGAAACAGGGTCCACGAGCAGTACTTC.